These 28 T cell receptor beta chains originate from one sample sequenced in a study of prognosis after radiotherapy for stage I lung cancer. From genomic DNA, two-round multiplex PCR was used to amplify TCR beta CDR3. Primers specific to each TRBV and TRBJ gene were used in first-round PCR. One entry per CDR3 protein, called by TCRdb with MiXCR from the multiplex PCR reads. The sample lists about 23,000 distinct CDR3 sequences; around 46% were seen once. Sequences were derived from PBMCs, sampled before or after stereotactic body radiation therapy (not recorded which). The receptors originated from a donor of 50 years or more with non-small cell lung cancer.

J is TRBJ2-7 and V is TRBV6-2 or TRBV6-3; 7 bases match TRBD1. CDR1 and CDR2 from the germline V gene are MNHEY and SVGEGT. Trimming took 6 bases from V and 5 from J; bases not matched to a gene: 16. This CDR3 is built from 16 residues. CDR3 region: CASSTVIFDRDNEQYF. The CDR3 coding sequence is TGTGCCAGCAGCACGGTGATATTCGACAGGGACAACGAGCAGTACTTC.

The rearrangement links TRBV6-2 or TRBV6-3 to TRBJ1-5; 7 nucleotides line up with TRBD1. The CDR3 has 16 amino acids. Unmatched junction bases numbered 8, after V lost 4 bases and J lost 2 bases. CDR1 is MNHEY, CDR2 SVGEGT, per germline. CDR3 region: CASSFKGANGNQPQHF. The CDR3 bases are TGTGCCAGCAGTTTTAAGGGGGCGAATGGCAATCAGCCCCAGCATTTT.

This clonotype was recorded only once. The genes are TRBV5-4 and TRBJ1-1, with a weak D call TRBD1 (5 bases). V gave up 2 bases and J gave up 1 base, with 9 bases separating them. Germline V gene sequence: CDR1 SGHNT, CDR2 YYREEE (reference sequence). The CDR3 consists of 14 residues. CDR3 residues: CASSLKGPNTEAFF. The CDR3 DNA is TGTGCCAGCAGCTTAAAGGGACCGAACACTGAAGCTTTCTTT.

J is TRBJ2-2 and V is TRBV11-2; D perhaps matches TRBD2 (7 bases). The CDR3 is 17 residues long. The ends were cut back, 8 bases at V and 4 bases at J, with 23 bases in the middle. Germline V gene sequence: CDR1 SGHAT, CDR2 FQNNGV. As DNA, the CDR3 is TGTGCCAGCCACTCCCTGGGGGCGGGAGTGGGCACCGGGGAGCTGTTTTTT. Protein sequence: CASHSLGAGVGTGELFF.

By frequency in the sample, this clonotype is medium-sized. The gene calls are TRBV7-2 and TRBJ2-1, with 7 bases lining up with TRBD2. From germline, CDR1 is SGHTA and CDR2 FQGNSA. The CDR3 totals 13 residues. V gave up 5 bases and J gave up 8 bases; unmatched junction bases: 6. The CDR3 DNA sequence: TGTGCCAGCAGCGGACTAGTGAGATATGAGCAGTTCTTC. Protein product: CASSGLVRYEQFF.

This clonotype occurred many times. Relative to the germline gene, one junction end is altered; a read error may explain this. The rearrangement uses TRBV4-1 and TRBJ2-1, with D tentatively TRBD2 (5 bases). CDR3 size: 18 residues. Germline assignment: CDR1 MGHRA and CDR2 YSYEKL. This chain's CDR3 is CVSRRTYLRGSSYNEQFF. CDR3 coding DNA: TGCGTCAGCAGGAGGACTTACTTACGGGGAAGCTCCTACAATGAGCAGTTCTTC.

The chain uses TRBV6-2 or TRBV6-3 and TRBJ2-7, with 9 bases fitting TRBD1. CDR1 and CDR2 (germline): MNHEY, SVGEGT. This CDR3 region has 16 residues. J was trimmed by 7 bases and V by 6 bases; bases with no gene match: 16. CDR3 region: CASSTTGTGFRGEQYF. The CDR3 DNA is TGTGCCAGCAGCACAACGGGGACAGGGTTCCGGGGGGAGCAGTACTTC.

V gene TRBV28 combines with J gene TRBJ2-7; 10 bases map to TRBD1. Germline CDR1 MDHEN, CDR2 SYDVKM. V lost 0 bases and J lost 6; bases outside the gene matches: 2. CDR3 size: 14 residues. CDR3 sequence: CASSLWRQGAEQYF. The CDR3 bases are TGTGCCAGCAGTTTATGGAGACAGGGGGCCGAGCAGTACTTC. The full variable domain, its missing parts supplied by reference TRBV28 and TRBJ2-7, is DVKVTQSSRYLVKRTGEKVFLECVQDMDHENMFWYRQDPGLGLRLIYFSYDVKMKEKGDIPEGYSVSREKKERFSLILESASTNQTSMYLCASSLWRQGAEQYFGPGTRLTVT.

This clonotype was seen once. A far larger clone is one base from this, pointing to a likely read error. The rearrangement links TRBV7-3 to TRBJ1-1, with a weak D call TRBD1 (5 bases). The V end was cut by 4 bases, the J end by 0 bases, with 6 bases between. CDR1 is SGHTA and CDR2 is FQGTGA in the germline V gene. The CDR3 covers 13 residues. The CDR3 reads CASSSRVNTEAFF. CDR3 in DNA: TGTGCCAGCAGCTCCAGGGTGAACACTGAAGCTTTCTTT.

This clonotype was counted many times. V usage is TRBV20-1 and J usage is TRBJ1-2, with TRBD1 identical over 7 bases. Looked up from germline, CDR1 is DFQATT and CDR2 is SNEGSKA (reference sequence). Trimming at V came to 3 bases and at J to 1 base, leaving 5 bases not matched to a gene. This CDR3 has 14 amino acids. The CDR3 bases are TGCAGTGCTAGGGGCGGGGACAGTAACTATGGCTACACCTTC. Translation: CSARGGDSNYGYTF.

The gene calls are TRBV7-2 and TRBJ1-5; no reliable D call. The V gene lost 1 base and the J gene lost 2 bases, with 3 bases spanning the gap. The germline gives CDR1 SGHTA, CDR2 FQGNSA. The CDR3 length is 13 residues. CDR3 nucleotides: TGTGCCAGCAGCTTAGACCGCAATCAGCCCCAGCATTTT. The encoded protein is CASSLDRNQPQHF. The full variable domain, with the rest looked up from reference TRBV7-2 and TRBJ1-5, is GAGVSQSPSNKVTEKGKDVELRCDPISGHTALYWYRQSLGQGLEFLIYFQGNSAPDKSGLPSDRFSAERTGGSVSTLTIQRTQQEDSAVYLCASSLDRNQPQHFGDGTRLSIL.

The chain links TRBV19 to TRBJ2-2, with TRBD2 as a possible D gene (6 bases). The germline V gene encodes CDR1 LNHDA and CDR2 SQIVND (reference sequence). The V end lost 1 base, the J end lost 3 bases, and 9 bases lay between the germline ends. The CDR3 covers 15 residues. For the CDR3, the DNA is TGTGCCAGTAGTATAGGAAGGGACTACACCGGGGAGCTGTTTTTT. Amino acids: CASSIGRDYTGELFF.

This clonotype was observed many times. The chain carries TRBV30 and TRBJ2-7, with 12 nucleotides matching TRBD1. Germline V gene sequence: CDR1 GTSNPN, CDR2 SVGIG (reference sequence). V trimming: 5 bases; J trimming: 6 bases; junction bases outside the gene matches: 5. The CDR3 runs 13 residues. The CDR3 sequence is CAWGTGGSGEQYF. For the CDR3, the DNA is TGTGCCTGGGGGACAGGGGGCTCGGGCGAGCAGTACTTC.

This clonotype was seen many times. The rearrangement uses TRBV20-1 and TRBJ2-7; 7 bases line up with TRBD1. From germline, CDR1 is DFQATT and CDR2 SNEGSKA (reference sequence). V shed 4 bases and J 4 bases; nucleotides not matched to a gene: 4. CDR3 length: 12 residues. The CDR3 DNA is TGCAGTGCTAAGCCACAGGGGTACGAGCAGTACTTC. Residues: CSAKPQGYEQYF.

In its sample, this clonotype was seen many times. This chain's CDR3 is CATSDHKGGGDTGELFF. DNA for the CDR3: TGTGCCACCAGTGACCATAAAGGCGGGGGGGACACCGGGGAGCTGTTTTTT. This rearrangement joins TRBV24-1 to TRBJ2-2; 9 nucleotides line up with TRBD2. Per germline, CDR1 KGHDR and CDR2 SFDVKD. The CDR3 has 17 amino acids. The V segment lost 4 bases and the J segment 3 bases; nucleotides outside the gene matches: 8.

The chain has TRBV27 and TRBJ2-7; no definite D call. The ends were cut back, 6 bases at V and 0 bases at J, with 9 bases in the middle. Germline-derived CDR1 and CDR2 are MNHEY and SMNVEV (reference sequence). The CDR3 extends over 13 amino acids. CDR3 DNA: TGTGCCAGCAGCCCAGACGACTCCTACGAGCAGTACTTC. Translated: CASSPDDSYEQYF.

This chain joins TRBV28 and TRBJ1-4, with 10 positions matching TRBD1. Germline CDR1 and CDR2: MDHEN and SYDVKM. V trimming: 2 bases; J trimming: 7 bases; junction bases outside the gene matches: 1. The CDR3 runs 14 residues. DNA of the CDR3: TGTGCCAGCAGTTTAGGGGACAGGGGTGAAAAACTGTTTTTT. Its translation: CASSLGDRGEKLFF.

V is TRBV6-2 or TRBV6-3 and J is TRBJ2-1; D might be TRBD1 (6 bases). V shed 7 bases and J shed 11 bases, with 12 bases lying between them. Germline V gives CDR1 MNHEY, CDR2 SVGEGT. CDR3 size: 11 residues. The CDR3 loop is CASNYQGKQFF. CDR3 coding DNA: TGTGCCAGCAATTATCAGGGGAAGCAGTTCTTC.

This clonotype showed up just a few times. The V call is TRBV7-2, the J call TRBJ1-1, with 7 bases matching TRBD1. V shed 6 bases and J 1 base; nucleotides not matched to a gene: 5. CDR1 is SGHTA, CDR2 FQGNSA, per germline. This CDR3 has 14 residues. CDR3 loop: CASRWGQTNTEAFF. The CDR3 DNA reads TGTGCCAGCAGATGGGGACAGACGAACACTGAAGCTTTCTTT.

This clonotype was seen at least ten times. The rearrangement joins TRBV19 to TRBJ2-7; TRBD1 is a possible D gene (5 bases). V dropped 4 bases and J dropped 3 bases, with 13 bases sitting between them. From germline, CDR1 is LNHDA and CDR2 SQIVND (reference sequence). This CDR3 is 14 amino acids long. The DNA of the CDR3 is TGTGCCAGTAGTAGGTCAGGGATCGGCTACGAGCAGTACTTC. Translating gives CASSRSGIGYEQYF.

The chain couples TRBV11-3 to TRBJ1-5; D gene ambiguous. Trimming pared 5 bases from V and 4 bases from J, leaving 12 bases between. Germline CDR1 reads SGHNT; CDR2 reads YENEEA. The CDR3 has 14 amino acids. The CDR3 sequence is CASSPAGANQPQHF. DNA of the CDR3: TGTGCCAGCAGCCCTGCCGGAGCGAATCAGCCCCAGCATTTT.

This clonotype appeared many times. The chain employs TRBV24-1 and TRBJ2-2; unclear D gene. CDR1 and CDR2 (germline): KGHDR, SFDVKD. With 4 bases removed from V and 5 bases from J, the gap between germline ends came to 10 bases. The CDR3 is made up of 14 amino acids. CDR3 sequence reads: CATSESPGTGELFF. The DNA of the CDR3 is TGTGCCACCAGTGAATCGCCGGGTACCGGGGAGCTGTTTTTT.

The V gene is TRBV28, the J gene TRBJ1-2, with D perhaps TRBD1 (6 bases). Germline loops: CDR1 MDHEN, CDR2 SYDVKM. Trimming cost V 5 bases and J 4 bases, with 14 bases left between them. CDR3 length: 14 amino acids. In DNA form, the CDR3 reads TGTGCCAGCAGTCCTATCAGGGGAAGCTATGGCTACACCTTC. Translation gives CASSPIRGSYGYTF.

This clonotype was counted many times. The chain joins TRBV29-1 to TRBJ2-2, with 7 bases that match TRBD2. This CDR3 region has 14 residues. Germline values: CDR1 SQVTM, CDR2 ANQGSEA. The ends lost 5 bases at V and 3 bases at J; junction bases unmatched: 6. The CDR3 coding sequence is TGCAGCGTTAGGGCTAGCGGTGACACCGGGGAGCTGTTTTTT. Translating it yields CSVRASGDTGELFF.

This clonotype was seen many times. The rearrangement links TRBV18 to TRBJ2-3; 8 nucleotides agree with TRBD1. The CDR3 length is 15 residues. V shed 3 bases, J shed 1 base, and the junction held 3 bases outside the gene matches. Germline V gene data show CDR1 as KGHSH and CDR2 as LQKENI. The CDR3 protein is CASSPQQGGTDTQYF. CDR3 DNA sequence: TGTGCCAGCTCACCTCAACAGGGGGGCACAGATACGCAGTATTTT.

A remark on this clonotype: Sequence at one end of the junction differs from germline and may be a read error. The rearrangement uses TRBV6-1 and TRBJ2-1; the match to TRBD1 covers 9 bases. Germline CDR1 MNHNS, CDR2 SASEGT. CDR3 size: 15 residues. CDR3 DNA: TGTTCCAGCAGTGAAAGGCGGGACAGGGCGAATGAGCAGTTCTTC. Translating gives CSSSERRDRANEQFF.

This clonotype is classed as medium-sized. J is TRBJ2-1 and V is TRBV11-3, with 9 bases lining up with TRBD1. Germline trimming cut 4 bases from V and 2 bases from J; bases unmatched to any gene: 3. Germline V CDR1 and CDR2: SGHNT, YENEEA. The CDR3 runs to 15 residues. Here the CDR3 DNA reads TGTGCCAGCAGCTCGGGACAGGGAACCTACAATGAGCAGTTCTTC. Residues: CASSSGQGTYNEQFF.

In this sample, this clonotype turned up many times. This sequence joins TRBV15 and TRBJ1-4, with TRBD1 as a possible D gene (5 bases). Trimming removed 1 base at V and 8 bases at J, with 14 bases between. CDR3 length: 15 residues. Germline V gene data show CDR1 as LNHNV and CDR2 as YYDKDF (reference sequence). The CDR3 protein is CATSRVGGAKEKLFF. As DNA, the CDR3 is TGTGCCACCAGCAGAGTGGGGGGTGCAAAGGAAAAACTGTTTTTT.